This T cell receptor (beta chain) was profiled in a study of control samples from healthy donors and cancer patients. Clones were read by immunoSEQ multiplex PCR, and TCRdb kept only the in-frame ones, dropping some. The sample includes about 130,000 clones, about 95% of them seen just once. CDR1 is SGHAT, CDR2 FQNNGV, per germline. V lost 0 bases to trimming and J lost 0 bases, with 11 bases between them. The CDR3 consists of 16 residues. Sequenced input: blood. This clonotype was obtained from a man younger than 40 in good health. The chain carries TRBV11-2 and TRBJ2-5; tentatively, D is TRBD1 (5 bases). CDR3 sequence: CASSLEGQLYQETQYF. The CDR3 DNA reads as TGTGCCAGCAGCTTAGAGGGGCAGTTGTACCAAGAGACCCAGTACTTC.